This is a list of T cell receptor beta chains from one sample in a study of blood T cell repertoires in COVID-19. Assay used: immunoSEQ multiplex PCR; TCRdb lists only in-frame clones, some missing. Of about 190,000 clones listed, about 83% are singletons. Sequenced sample: peripheral blood. These TCRs come from a woman between 65 and 79 years old with active or convalescent COVID-19. The CDR3 runs from the conserved cysteine through the conserved F or W. A D gene is named only where the DNA matches it firmly. The size entry is marked missing in some rows and otherwise reads once, few, many or a size class.

CDR3: CASSLRGSAEQYF; DNA: TGTGCCAGCAGTTTAAGGGGATCTGCCGAGCAGTACTTC; size: .; J: TRBJ2-7; D: .; length: 13; V: TRBV12-3/TRBV12-4
CDR3: CASGLRQGAFGELFF; DNA: TGTGCTAGTGGTTTGAGGCAGGGGGCTTTCGGGGAGCTGTTTTTT; size: .; J: TRBJ2-2; D: TRBD1; length: 15; V: TRBV12-5
CDR3: CASSLGLRQGLYEQYF; DNA: TGTGCCAGCAGCTTAGGCCTCCGACAGGGGCTATACGAGCAGTACTTC; size: .; J: TRBJ2-7; D: TRBD1; length: 16; V: TRBV13
CDR3: CASSLPLGGTETQYF; DNA: TGTGCCAGCAGCCTTCCTCTTGGCGGGACTGAGACCCAGTACTTC; size: .; J: TRBJ2-5; D: .; length: 15; V: TRBV5-4
CDR3: CASITSGRWSYEQYF; DNA: TGCGCCAGCATTACTAGCGGGAGGTGGTCCTACGAGCAGTACTTC; size: .; J: TRBJ2-7; D: TRBD2; length: 15; V: TRBV10-1
CDR3: CASSYPGGEGETQYF; DNA: TGTGCCAGCAGTTACCCGGGTGGGGAGGGAGAGACCCAGTACTTC; size: few; J: TRBJ2-5; D: TRBD2; length: 15; V: TRBV6-6
CDR3: CASSVEPGQPWEVNTEAFF; DNA: TGTGCCAGCAGCGTAGAGCCGGGACAGCCATGGGAGGTGAACACTGAAGCTTTCTTT; size: .; J: TRBJ1-1; D: TRBD1; length: 19; V: TRBV9
CDR3: CASSPTRDSYNEQFF; DNA: TGTGCCAGCAGCCCTACTAGGGACTCGTACAATGAGCAGTTCTTC; size: once; J: TRBJ2-1; D: .; length: 15; V: TRBV7-8
CDR3: CASSYSIYEQFF; DNA: TGTGCCAGCAGCTATAGCATCTATGAGCAGTTCTTC; size: .; J: TRBJ2-1; D: .; length: 12; V: TRBV6-6
CDR3: CASSLAFGRNTDTQYF; DNA: TGCGCCAGCAGCTTGGCCTTCGGGAGGAACACAGATACGCAGTATTTT; size: once; J: TRBJ2-3; D: TRBD2; length: 16; V: TRBV5-1
CDR3: CASSRQGVMNTEAFF; DNA: TGTGCCAGCAGTAGACAGGGGGTGATGAACACTGAAGCTTTCTTT; size: .; J: TRBJ1-1; D: TRBD1; length: 15; V: TRBV5-6
CDR3: CASSEGQLVYGYTF; DNA: TGTGCCAGCAGTGAGGGACAGCTTGTCTATGGCTACACCTTC; size: .; J: TRBJ1-2; D: TRBD1; length: 14; V: TRBV2
CDR3: CASTPSVVLPGNEQFF; DNA: TGTGCCAGCACCCCGTCGGTGGTACTTCCTGGCAATGAGCAGTTCTTC; size: .; J: TRBJ2-1; D: .; length: 16; V: TRBV27
CDR3: CASSSGLASPETQYF; DNA: TGCGCCAGCAGTTCGGGACTAGCTAGTCCGGAGACCCAGTACTTC; size: .; J: TRBJ2-5; D: TRBD2; length: 15; V: TRBV5-1
CDR3: CASSPLARQGFHEQYF; DNA: TGTGCCAGCAGCCCCCTGGCGAGACAGGGGTTCCACGAGCAGTACTTC; size: .; J: TRBJ2-7; D: TRBD1; length: 16; V: TRBV7-9
CDR3: CASSGGVNTEAFF; DNA: TGTGCCAGCTCAGGCGGGGTGAACACTGAAGCTTTCTTT; size: .; J: TRBJ1-1; D: .; length: 13; V: TRBV18
CDR3: CASSSRLLAGETYEQYF; DNA: TGTGCCAGTAGTAGCAGATTACTAGCGGGTGAAACCTACGAGCAGTACTTC; size: .; J: TRBJ2-7; D: TRBD2; length: 17; V: TRBV19
CDR3: CATRPAGIDNEQFF; DNA: TGTGCCACTCGCCCGGCGGGAATCGACAATGAGCAGTTCTTC; size: .; J: TRBJ2-1; D: .; length: 14; V: TRBV6-5
CDR3: CASIRGGRGHGNTIYF; DNA: TGTGCCAGCATTCGAGGGGGCAGGGGGCATGGAAACACCATATATTTT; size: .; J: TRBJ1-3; D: TRBD1; length: 16; V: TRBV19
CDR3: CASRMGLADSYEQYF; DNA: TGTGCCAGCAGAATGGGACTAGCGGACTCCTACGAGCAGTACTTC; size: .; J: TRBJ2-7; D: TRBD2; length: 15; V: TRBV27
CDR3: CAISRTGSYEQYF; DNA: TGTGCCATCAGCAGGACAGGGTCCTACGAGCAGTACTTC; size: .; J: TRBJ2-7; D: TRBD1; length: 13; V: TRBV10-3
CDR3: CATSEGVRDNSPLHF; DNA: TGTGCCACCAGCGAGGGGGTGAGGGATAATTCACCCCTCCACTTT; size: .; J: TRBJ1-6; D: .; length: 15; V: TRBV15
CDR3: CAISENGGQTQYF; DNA: TGTGCCATCAGTGAAAACGGGGGGCAGACCCAGTACTTC; size: .; J: TRBJ2-5; D: .; length: 13; V: TRBV10-3
CDR3: CASRMTSGSTDTQYF; DNA: TGTGCCAGCAGGATGACTAGCGGAAGCACAGATACGCAGTATTTT; size: once; J: TRBJ2-3; D: TRBD2; length: 15; V: TRBV28
CDR3: CASSYLAGERYEQYF; DNA: TGTGCCAGCAGCTACCTAGCGGGAGAAAGGTACGAGCAGTACTTC; size: .; J: TRBJ2-7; D: TRBD2; length: 15; V: TRBV7-3
CDR3: CASRIPLGAASTGELFF; DNA: TGTGCCAGCAGGATACCGTTGGGGGCGGCGAGCACCGGGGAGCTGTTTTTT; size: .; J: TRBJ2-2; D: .; length: 17; V: TRBV28
CDR3: CASSLARNTEAFF; DNA: TGTGCCAGCAGTTTAGCTAGGAACACTGAAGCTTTCTTT; size: .; J: TRBJ1-1; D: .; length: 13; V: TRBV28
CDR3: CASTGHNTEAFF; DNA: TGTGCCAGCACAGGCCACAACACTGAAGCTTTCTTT; size: many; J: TRBJ1-1; D: .; length: 12; V: TRBV2
CDR3: CASSSPSGTGITEAFF; DNA: TGTGCCAGCAGCTCACCTTCCGGGACAGGGATAACTGAAGCTTTCTTT; size: .; J: TRBJ1-1; D: TRBD1; length: 16; V: TRBV11-2
CDR3: CASSLRVWDTEAFF; DNA: TGTGCCAGCAGTTTACGGGTCTGGGACACTGAAGCTTTCTTT; size: .; J: TRBJ1-1; D: .; length: 14; V: TRBV28
CDR3: CASSLFQGVAYEQYF; DNA: TGCGCCAGCAGCTTATTCCAGGGGGTGGCCTACGAGCAGTACTTC; size: .; J: TRBJ2-7; D: TRBD1; length: 15; V: TRBV5-1
CDR3: CASSSGGPSKRANTEAFF; DNA: TGTGCCAGCAGCAGTGGAGGGCCTTCCAAGAGGGCCAACACTGAAGCTTTCTTT; size: few; J: TRBJ1-1; D: .; length: 18; V: TRBV5-4
CDR3: CASSYTGTRSGYTF; DNA: TGTGCCAGCAGTTACACCGGGACAAGGAGTGGCTACACCTTC; size: .; J: TRBJ1-2; D: .; length: 14; V: TRBV6-5
CDR3: CASSFPLVRIPGNTIYF; DNA: TGTGCCAGCAGCTTCCCTCTGGTCAGGATTCCTGGAAACACCATATATTTT; size: once; J: TRBJ1-3; D: .; length: 17; V: TRBV7-9
CDR3: CASSQRSPQNEQFF; DNA: TGTGCCAGCTCACAGCGGAGTCCACAGAATGAGCAGTTCTTC; size: .; J: TRBJ2-1; D: .; length: 14; V: TRBV18
CDR3: CASSSIITGGPYGYTF; DNA: TGTGCCAGCAGTTCAATCATCACAGGGGGTCCCTATGGCTACACCTTC; size: .; J: TRBJ1-2; D: TRBD1; length: 16; V: TRBV27
CDR3: CASSPRVGPETQYF; DNA: TGTGCCAGCAGTCCCCGGGTGGGTCCGGAGACCCAGTACTTC; size: .; J: TRBJ2-5; D: .; length: 14; V: TRBV27
CDR3: CASSMKLAGNEQFF; DNA: TGTGCCAGTAGTATGAAACTAGCAGGGAATGAGCAGTTCTTC; size: .; J: TRBJ2-1; D: .; length: 14; V: TRBV19
CDR3: CATSRDPSGVNNEQFF; DNA: TGTGCCACCAGCAGAGATCCCTCGGGAGTCAACAATGAGCAGTTCTTC; size: .; J: TRBJ2-1; D: .; length: 16; V: TRBV15
CDR3: CASSLVGTSGEQYF; DNA: TGTGCCAGCAGCTTAGTTGGGACTAGCGGCGAGCAGTACTTC; size: once; J: TRBJ2-7; D: TRBD2; length: 14; V: TRBV11-1
CDR3: CASRWASYNEQFF; DNA: TGTGCCAGCAGGTGGGCGTCCTACAATGAGCAGTTCTTC; size: .; J: TRBJ2-1; D: .; length: 13; V: TRBV11-2
CDR3: CASSLYITVTRSSYNEQFF; DNA: TGTGCCAGCAGCTTATATATAACGGTAACTAGGAGCTCCTACAATGAGCAGTTCTTC; size: few; J: TRBJ2-1; D: .; length: 19; V: TRBV11-2